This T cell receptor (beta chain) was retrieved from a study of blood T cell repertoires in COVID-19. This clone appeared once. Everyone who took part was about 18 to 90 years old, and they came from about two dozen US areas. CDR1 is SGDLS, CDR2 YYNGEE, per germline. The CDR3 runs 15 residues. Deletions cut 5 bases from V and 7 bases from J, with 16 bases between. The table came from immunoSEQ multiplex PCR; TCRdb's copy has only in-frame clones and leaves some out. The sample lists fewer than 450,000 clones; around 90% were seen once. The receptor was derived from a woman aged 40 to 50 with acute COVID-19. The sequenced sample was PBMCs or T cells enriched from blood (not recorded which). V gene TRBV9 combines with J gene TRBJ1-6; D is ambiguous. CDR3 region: CASSPDGRENSPLHF. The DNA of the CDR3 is TGTGCCAGCAGTCCGGATGGACGGGAGAATTCACCCCTCCACTTT.